The entry below describes one TCR beta chain. The study recruited people aged 18 to 89 years across approximately 25 US areas. Participants were placed into cohorts based on the clinical history they reported. Two negative PCRs, clearance, or symptom resolution were required of recovered Cohort 3 donors. In the authors' workflow: Using reference gene primer amplification, nucleated cell counts were estimated. The method was immunoSEQ multiplex PCR; TCRdb's version includes in-frame clones alone and lacks a portion of them. V, J and clone size derive from that table, while D and trimming were established from the DNA sequence. The sample holds 200,000 to 250,000 clones, around 87% seen once. The data were obtained in a study of blood T cell repertoires in COVID-19. V trimming: 2 bases; J trimming: 4 bases; junction bases outside the gene matches: 6. Germline CDR1 and CDR2: SGHVS and FQNEAQ. The CDR3 consists of 15 residues.

The chain combines TRBV7-8 with TRBJ2-3; TRBD2 aligns across 7 bases. The sequencing input was PBMCs or T cells enriched from blood (not recorded which). This receptor was identified in a woman aged 50 to 65 who had recovered from COVID-19. This CDR3 is CASSLSSTSADTQYF. The CDR3 region has the DNA TGTGCCAGCAGCTTATCTTCCACTAGCGCAGATACGCAGTATTTT.